Listed below are T cell receptor beta chains from one sample, sequenced in a study of Ad26.COV2.S vaccination and SARS-CoV-2 variants. Generated by immunoSEQ multiplex PCR, the TCRdb table keeps only in-frame clones and is missing some. The sample yields about 350,000 clones, 65% to 90% seen once. The input for sequencing was peripheral blood, taken in a trial of Ad26.COV2.S vaccine versus placebo. Every receptor here comes from a person between 18 and 59 years old who received the Ad26.COV2.S COVID-19 vaccine or a placebo. CDR3s include the opening cysteine and the closing phenylalanine or tryptophan. A D gene is named only where the DNA matches it firmly. Only some rows state a clone size, as once, few, many or a class for expanded clones.

size: once
D: -
J: TRBJ2-3
V: TRBV5-6
DNA: TGTGCCAGCAGTCGCCGGGACGGTGGCACAGATACGCAGTATTTT
CDR3: CASSRRDGGTDTQYF

size: -
D: -
J: TRBJ2-7
V: TRBV7-2
DNA: TGTGCCAGCAGCTTATCCGCAGGAGGAAACGAGCAGTACTTC
CDR3: CASSLSAGGNEQYF

size: few
D: -
J: TRBJ1-2
V: TRBV5-6
DNA: TGTGCCAGCAGCTTGGACGCGAACTATGGCTACACCTTC
CDR3: CASSLDANYGYTF

size: -
D: TRBD1
J: TRBJ1-1
V: TRBV5-5
DNA: TGTGCCAGCAGCTTGGCCCGACAGGGAACGTCGATAGCTTTCTTT
CDR3: CASSLARQGTSIAFF

size: -
D: -
J: TRBJ1-6
V: TRBV4-3
DNA: TGCGCCAGCAGCCAAGGGTCGCTTTATAATTCACCCCTCCACTTT
CDR3: CASSQGSLYNSPLHF

size: -
D: -
J: TRBJ2-5
V: TRBV10-2
DNA: TGCGCCAGCAGTGAGTCATCCGGGCTGGAAGAGACCCAGTACTTC
CDR3: CASSESSGLEETQYF

size: -
D: -
J: TRBJ2-3
V: TRBV7-8
DNA: TGTGCCAGCAGCTTAGAAGGGCGAGTGGGAGATACGCAGTATTTT
CDR3: CASSLEGRVGDTQYF

size: -
D: -
J: TRBJ2-5
V: TRBV7-9
DNA: TGTGCCAGCAGCTTAGCCCTTCAAGAGACCCAGTACTTC
CDR3: CASSLALQETQYF

size: -
D: -
J: TRBJ2-6
V: TRBV4-1
DNA: TGCGCCAGCAGCCAAGAAGGTGGGACAGGGGCCAACGTCCTGACTTTC
CDR3: CASSQEGGTGANVLTF

size: -
D: -
J: TRBJ2-7
V: TRBV7-2
DNA: TGTGCCAGCAGTGTCTCCTACGAGCAGTACTTC
CDR3: CASSVSYEQYF

size: -
D: -
J: TRBJ1-4
V: TRBV11-2
DNA: TGTGCCAGCAGCCCACGACGGGGCAATGAAAAACTGTTTTTT
CDR3: CASSPRRGNEKLFF

size: -
D: -
J: TRBJ2-7
V: TRBV7-8
DNA: TGTGCCAGCAGCTTTTCGACTCCTAGCTCCTACGAGCAGTACTTC
CDR3: CASSFSTPSSYEQYF

size: few
D: -
J: TRBJ2-7
V: TRBV20-1
DNA: TGCAGTGCTCTGGGCCCTTCCGAGCAGTACTTC
CDR3: CSALGPSEQYF

size: once
D: -
J: TRBJ2-3
V: TRBV9
DNA: TGTGCCAGCAGCGTAGACGTTGCGGGGAGCACAGATACGCAGTATTTT
CDR3: CASSVDVAGSTDTQYF

size: -
D: -
J: TRBJ2-7
V: TRBV5-6
DNA: TGTGCCAGCAGCTCCCTTATAGAGCAGTACTTC
CDR3: CASSSLIEQYF

size: -
D: -
J: TRBJ1-1
V: TRBV7-6
DNA: TGTGCCAGCAGCTTTGAGCGGGGCACTGAAGCTTTCTTT
CDR3: CASSFERGTEAFF